This TCR beta chain was recorded in a study of blood T cell repertoires in COVID-19. Across the whole study: PBMCs, B-cell-depleted T cells, or T cells provided the cDNA or gDNA that made up the material.

Seattle's enrolled individuals joined amid active infection and were then monitored longitudinally. Trimming removed 3 bases at V and 1 base at J, with 16 bases between. This CDR3 spans 16 amino acids. The germline V gene encodes CDR1 SGHRS and CDR2 YFSETQ. Sequencing was performed with immunoSEQ multiplex PCR; in TCRdb, only in-frame clones are kept and a portion is missing. The sample lists about 130,000 clones, approximately 90% occurring once. Sequenced: peripheral blood. The J gene is TRBJ1-1, the V gene TRBV5-1; possible D gene TRBD1, 6 bases. This sequence was found in a man between 60 and 75 years old with COVID-19, enrolled during active disease. CDR3 nucleotides: TGCGCCAGCAGCTCCACAGGGTTTTTACCGAACACTGAAGCTTTCTTT. Encoded protein: CASSSTGFLPNTEAFF.